The sequence of this T cell receptor beta chain was determined in a study of blood T cell repertoires in COVID-19. As handled by the study authors: The authors estimated nucleated cell counts from reference gene primer amplification. The method was immunoSEQ multiplex PCR; TCRdb's version includes in-frame clones alone and lacks a portion of them. V and J calls and clone size are those listed in that table; D and trimming were worked out from the DNA. Of some 100,000 clones listed, 90% to 95% are singletons. This CDR3 spans 18 amino acids. Germline V gene lookup returns CDR1 LNHDA and CDR2 SQIVND (reference sequence). Unmatched junction bases numbered 11, after V lost 5 bases and J lost 5 bases.

The chain recombines TRBV19 with TRBJ2-5, with TRBD2 matching 16 bases. Material: peripheral blood. The source is a man between 60 and 70 years old with acute or convalescent COVID-19. The CDR3 region has the DNA TGTGCCAGTAGTCTCGGGACTAGCGGGAGGGTGGTAGGGGAGACCCAGTACTTC. It is translated as CASSLGTSGRVVGETQYF. The entire variable domain, with the rest obtained from reference TRBV19 and TRBJ2-5, is as follows: DGGITQSPKYLFRKEGQNVTLSCEQNLNHDAMYWYRQDPGQGLRLIYYSQIVNDFQKGDIAEGYSVSREKKESFPLTVTSAQKNPTAFYLCASSLGTSGRVVGETQYFGPGTRLLVL.